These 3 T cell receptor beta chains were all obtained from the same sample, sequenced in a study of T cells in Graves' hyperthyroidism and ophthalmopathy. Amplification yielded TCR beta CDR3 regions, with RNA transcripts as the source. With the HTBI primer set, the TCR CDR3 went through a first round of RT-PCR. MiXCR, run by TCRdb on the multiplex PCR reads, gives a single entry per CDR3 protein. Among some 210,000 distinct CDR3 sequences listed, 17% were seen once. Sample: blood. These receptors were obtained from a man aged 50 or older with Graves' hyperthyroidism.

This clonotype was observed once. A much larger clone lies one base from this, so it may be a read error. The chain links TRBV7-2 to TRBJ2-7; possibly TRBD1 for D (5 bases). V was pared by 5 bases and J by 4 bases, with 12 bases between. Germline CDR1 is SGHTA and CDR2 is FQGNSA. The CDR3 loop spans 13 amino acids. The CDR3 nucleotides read TGTGCCAGCAGCCCCCCCGACAGATACGAGCAGTACTTC. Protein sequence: CASSPPDRYEQYF.

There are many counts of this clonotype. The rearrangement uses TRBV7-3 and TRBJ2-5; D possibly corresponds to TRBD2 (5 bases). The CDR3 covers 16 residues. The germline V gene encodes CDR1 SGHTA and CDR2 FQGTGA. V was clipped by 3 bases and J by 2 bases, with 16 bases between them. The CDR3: CASSFRGRGSQETQYF. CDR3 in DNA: TGTGCCAGCAGCTTCCGAGGACGGGGTTCTCAAGAGACCCAGTACTTC.

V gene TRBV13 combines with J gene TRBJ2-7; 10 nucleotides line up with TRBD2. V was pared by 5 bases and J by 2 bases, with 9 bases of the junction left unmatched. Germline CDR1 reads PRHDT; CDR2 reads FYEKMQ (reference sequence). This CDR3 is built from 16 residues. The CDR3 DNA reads TGTGCCAGCAGCCCCATTTCTAGCGGGAGTCCCTACGAGCAGTACTTC. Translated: CASSPISSGSPYEQYF.